The present entry profiles one TCR beta chain with its context. The data were taken from a study of blood T cell repertoires in COVID-19. About the research overall: T cells, B-cell-depleted T cells, or PBMCs provided the cDNA or gDNA that served as material.

The J segment lost 6 bases and the V segment lost 4 bases, leaving 4 bases of the junction unmatched. The germline gives CDR1 LNHDA, CDR2 SQIVND (reference sequence). The CDR3 contains 15 residues. The protocol was immunoSEQ multiplex PCR, while the TCRdb copy is restricted to in-frame clones and leaves out a portion. Of approximately 97,000 clones listed, around 87% are singletons. Material for sequencing was peripheral blood. This clonotype was sampled from a man aged 45-60 years with active or convalescent COVID-19. V gene TRBV19 combines with J gene TRBJ2-2; 11 bases align to TRBD1. CDR3 nucleotides: TGTGCCAGTAGTACCCGGGACAGGGGGTCCGGGGAGCTGTTTTTT. Translating gives CASSTRDRGSGELFF. Full variable domain (missing parts from reference TRBV19 and TRBJ2-2): DGGITQSPKYLFRKEGQNVTLSCEQNLNHDAMYWYRQDPGQGLRLIYYSQIVNDFQKGDIAEGYSVSREKKESFPLTVTSAQKNPTAFYLCASSTRDRGSGELFFGEGSRLTVL.